Following are 5 T cell receptor beta chains from one sample sequenced in a study of identical twins. One entry per CDR3 protein results from TCRdb running MiXCR on the 5' RACE reads. This sample has around 160,000 distinct CDR3 sequences, with roughly 3.3% found just once. Material: memory T cells sorted from blood. The origin of the receptors is a man aged 18 to 30 in good health.

In this sample, this clonotype turned up many times. V and J are TRBV14 and TRBJ1-5, with 9 bases identical to TRBD1. This CDR3 region has 18 residues. V shed 3 bases and J 0 bases; nucleotides not matched to a gene: 9. Germline CDR1 is SGHDN and CDR2 is FVKESK. The CDR3 spells CASSHPGQGTYSNQPQHF. CDR3 DNA: TGTGCCAGCAGCCACCCGGGACAGGGCACTTATAGCAATCAGCCCCAGCATTTT.

This clonotype came up many times. This chain connects TRBV4-3 to TRBJ2-3; 7 bases are a match to TRBD1. After removal of 4 bases from V and 2 bases from J, the junction contained 6 bases not matched to a gene. Germline V gene data show CDR1 as LGHNA and CDR2 as YSLEER. The CDR3 spans 15 residues. The CDR3 is CASSRDSRNTDTQYF. CDR3 DNA sequence: TGCGCCAGCAGCCGGGACAGCCGGAACACAGATACGCAGTATTTT.

This clonotype was seen at least ten times. The V call is TRBV9, the J call TRBJ1-6, with D perhaps TRBD1 (6 bases). In germline, CDR1 is SGDLS, CDR2 YYNGEE. Trimming removed 0 bases at V and 9 bases at J, with 13 bases between. The CDR3 length is 15 residues. Here the CDR3 DNA reads TGTGCCAGCAGCGTAGAAGCAGGGGTAGGTTCACCCCTCCACTTT. This encodes CASSVEAGVGSPLHF.

The chain is built from TRBV28 and TRBJ2-5, with D possibly matching TRBD1 (5 bases). Germline CDR1 reads MDHEN; CDR2 reads SYDVKM. The CDR3 sequence is 12 residues long. V was shortened by 5 bases and J by 5 bases, with 9 bases between the two germline ends. CDR3 DNA: TGTGCCAGCAGTAAGGGGTACGAGACCCAGTACTTC. It yields the protein CASSKGYETQYF.

At least ten counts were recorded for this clonotype. The V call is TRBV6-1, the J call TRBJ1-6; 8 nucleotides align to TRBD1. Germline CDR1 and CDR2: MNHNS and SASEGT. The ends lost 5 bases at V and 7 bases at J; junction bases unmatched: 10. This CDR3 is built from 16 residues. The CDR3 DNA reads TGTGCCAGCAGTACCTCTTGGACAGGGAGAAATTCACCCCTCCACTTT. This codes for CASSTSWTGRNSPLHF.